This T cell receptor beta chain comes out of a study of blood T cells in healthy people across ages. The authors ran a second PCR of about 6 to 11 cycles using a sample-barcoded 5' primer and a J-beta primer mix. A single record per CDR3 protein comes from TCRdb applying MiXCR to the 5' RACE reads. Of roughly 720,000 distinct CDR3 sequences in the sample, about 53% were seen once. The sample holds a few counts of this clonotype. What it binds is unknown. Whole-study findings and limits: Roughly linearly, TCR beta diversity per million T cells fell as age increased. Higher diversity, along with more naive CD4+ cells, distinguished long-lived donors from aged donors.

Germline CDR1 reads LGHDT; CDR2 reads YNNKEL (reference sequence). The V gene lost 4 bases and the J gene lost 2 bases, with 12 bases spanning the gap. The CDR3 extends over 14 amino acids. This clonotype originated in an elderly man in good health. This chain connects TRBV3-1 to TRBJ2-7; the D is unclear. Sequencing input: blood. CDR3 loop: CASSPGLVPYEQYF. DNA of the CDR3: TGTGCCAGCAGCCCCGGTCTTGTCCCCTACGAGCAGTACTTC.